This entry concerns a single T cell receptor (beta chain). Antigen specificity is unknown. Sequencing used immunoSEQ multiplex PCR; TCRdb keeps in-frame clones, though not all of them. The data hold around 340,000 clones, with around 89% observed a single time. These data belong to a study of Ad26.COV2.S vaccination and SARS-CoV-2 variants. About the study: Donor joined the COV1001 Ad26.COV2.S trial arm. Dosing was one shot or two shots 56 days apart.

Findings and caveats of the study: CD8+ and CD4+ T cells specific for spike reportedly responded with substantial breadth after vaccination.

This CDR3 is 11 amino acids long. The V end was cut by 4 bases, the J end by 7 bases, with 5 bases between. Germline V lookup: CDR1 KGHSH, CDR2 LQKENI. Described treatment: roughly 19 received Ad26.COV2.S at low or high dose, single or two shots; roughly five received placebo; per-sample allocation not given. On day 63 after the first injection, vaccine and placebo recipients gave samples. Spike of the Wuhan-strain SARS-CoV-2 was expressed by an Ad26 vector, which formed the vaccine. The V and J genes are TRBV18 and TRBJ2-1; D call uncertain. The sample was peripheral blood, taken in a trial of Ad26.COV2.S vaccine versus placebo. The TCR originated in a person aged 18-65 years who received the Ad26.COV2.S COVID-19 vaccine or a placebo. CDR3 protein: CASSLENEQFF. Here the CDR3 DNA reads TGTGCCAGCTCACTAGAAAATGAGCAGTTCTTC.